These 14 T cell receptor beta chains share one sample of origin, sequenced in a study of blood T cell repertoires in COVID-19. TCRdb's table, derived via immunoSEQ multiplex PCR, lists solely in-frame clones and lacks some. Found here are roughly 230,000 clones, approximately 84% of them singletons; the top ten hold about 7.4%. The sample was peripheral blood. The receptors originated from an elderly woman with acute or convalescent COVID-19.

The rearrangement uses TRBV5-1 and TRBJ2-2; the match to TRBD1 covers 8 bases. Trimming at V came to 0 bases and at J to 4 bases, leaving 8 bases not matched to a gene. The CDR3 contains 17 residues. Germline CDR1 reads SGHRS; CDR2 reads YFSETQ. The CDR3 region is CASSLAGTGRPTGELFF. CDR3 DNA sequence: TGCGCCAGCAGCTTGGCGGGGACAGGCCGACCCACCGGGGAGCTGTTTTTT.

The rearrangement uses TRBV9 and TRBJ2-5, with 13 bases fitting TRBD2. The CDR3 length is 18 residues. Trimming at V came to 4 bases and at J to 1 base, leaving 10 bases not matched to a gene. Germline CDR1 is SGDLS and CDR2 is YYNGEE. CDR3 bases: TGTGCCAGCAGCTCCCGGTGGGGACTAGCGGGACGCCAAGAGACCCAGTACTTC. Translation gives CASSSRWGLAGRQETQYF.

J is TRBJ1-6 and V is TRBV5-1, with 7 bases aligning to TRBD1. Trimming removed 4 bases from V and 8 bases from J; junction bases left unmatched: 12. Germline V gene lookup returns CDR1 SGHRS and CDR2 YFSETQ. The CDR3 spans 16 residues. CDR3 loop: CASSRSDRVGDSPLHF. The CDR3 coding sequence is TGCGCCAGCAGCCGTTCCGACAGGGTTGGGGATTCACCCCTCCACTTT. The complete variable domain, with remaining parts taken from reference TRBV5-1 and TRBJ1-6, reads KAGVTQTPRYLIKTRGQQVTLSCSPISGHRSVSWYQQTPGQGLQFLFEYFSETQRNKGNFPGRFSGRQFSNSRSEMNVSTLELGDSALYLCASSRSDRVGDSPLHFGNGTRLTVT.

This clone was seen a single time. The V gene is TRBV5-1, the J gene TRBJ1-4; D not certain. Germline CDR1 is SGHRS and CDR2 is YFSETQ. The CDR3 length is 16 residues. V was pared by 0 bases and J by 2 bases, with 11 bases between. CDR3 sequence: CASSLAAGITNEKLFF. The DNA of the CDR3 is TGCGCCAGCAGCTTGGCTGCCGGGATCACTAATGAAAAACTGTTTTTT.

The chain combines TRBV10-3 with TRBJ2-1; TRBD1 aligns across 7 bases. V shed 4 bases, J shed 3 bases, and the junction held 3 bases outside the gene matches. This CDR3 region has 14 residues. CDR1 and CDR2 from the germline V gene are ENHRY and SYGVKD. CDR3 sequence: CAISGQGNYNEQFF. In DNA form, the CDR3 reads TGTGCCATCAGTGGACAGGGCAACTACAATGAGCAGTTCTTC.

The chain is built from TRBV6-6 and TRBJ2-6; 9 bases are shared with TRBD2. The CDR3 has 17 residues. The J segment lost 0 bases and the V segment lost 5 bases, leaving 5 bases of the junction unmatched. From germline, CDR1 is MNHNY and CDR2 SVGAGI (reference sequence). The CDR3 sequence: CASSQREVASGANVLTF. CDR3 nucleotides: TGTGCCAGCAGTCAGCGGGAGGTAGCCTCTGGGGCCAACGTCCTGACTTTC.

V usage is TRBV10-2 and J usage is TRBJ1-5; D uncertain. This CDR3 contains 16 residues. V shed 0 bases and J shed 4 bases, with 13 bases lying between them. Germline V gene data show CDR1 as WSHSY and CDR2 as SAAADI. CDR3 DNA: TGCGCCAGCAGTGAGTCCAGAAGAGGGCAGAATCAGCCCCAGCATTTT. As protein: CASSESRRGQNQPQHF.

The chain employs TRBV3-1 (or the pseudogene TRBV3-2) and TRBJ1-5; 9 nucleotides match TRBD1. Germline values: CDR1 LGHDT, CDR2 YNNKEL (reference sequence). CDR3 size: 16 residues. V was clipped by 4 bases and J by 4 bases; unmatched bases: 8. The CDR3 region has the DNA TGTGCCAGCAGCCTCAATTCGGGACAGGGTAATCAGCCCCAGCATTTT. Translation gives CASSLNSGQGNQPQHF.

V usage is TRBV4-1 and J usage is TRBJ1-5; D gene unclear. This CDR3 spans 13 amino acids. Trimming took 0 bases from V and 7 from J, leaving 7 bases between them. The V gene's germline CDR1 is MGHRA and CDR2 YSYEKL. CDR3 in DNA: TGCGCCAGCAGCCAAGATTCCCAGCAGCCCCAGCATTTT. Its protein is CASSQDSQQPQHF.

CDR3 DNA sequence: TGTGCCAGCTCCCTTAATCTAGGGGGGGGGCCTCAGAATGAGCAGTTCTTC. As protein: CASSLNLGGGPQNEQFF. The gene calls are TRBV18 and TRBJ2-1; a weak D match, TRBD2 (7 bases). Germline V CDR1 and CDR2: KGHSH, LQKENI. The CDR3 sequence is 17 residues long. V was trimmed by 6 bases and J by 7 bases, leaving 25 bases between them. The full variable domain, its missing parts supplied by reference TRBV18 and TRBJ2-1, is NAGVMQNPRHLVRRRGQEARLRCSPMKGHSHVYWYRQLPEEGLKFMVYLQKENIIDESGMPKERFSAEFPKEGPSILRIQQVVRGDSAAYFCASSLNLGGGPQNEQFFGPGTRLTVL.

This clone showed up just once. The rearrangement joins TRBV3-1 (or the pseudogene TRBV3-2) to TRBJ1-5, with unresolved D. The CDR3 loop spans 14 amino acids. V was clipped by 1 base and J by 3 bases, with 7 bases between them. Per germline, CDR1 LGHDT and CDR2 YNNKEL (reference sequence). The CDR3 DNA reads TGTGCCAGCAGCCAAGCCGGTTTCAATCAGCCCCAGCATTTT. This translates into CASSQAGFNQPQHF.

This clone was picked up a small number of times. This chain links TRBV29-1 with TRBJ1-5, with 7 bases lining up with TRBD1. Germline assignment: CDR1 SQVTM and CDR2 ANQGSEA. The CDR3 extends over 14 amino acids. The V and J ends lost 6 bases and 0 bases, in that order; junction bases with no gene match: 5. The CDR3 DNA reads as TGCAGCGTCAGGACAGGAAATAGCAATCAGCCCCAGCATTTT. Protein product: CSVRTGNSNQPQHF.

The CDR3 DNA reads as TGTGCCAGCAGTGGGTTGGGACAGGGGTTTTCTGGGGCCAACGTCCTGACTTTC. Protein: CASSGLGQGFSGANVLTF. The J gene is TRBJ2-6, the V gene TRBV2, with 10 positions matching TRBD1. J lost 1 base, V lost 4 bases, and 7 bases had no gene match. The CDR3 consists of 18 residues. Germline loops: CDR1 SNHLY, CDR2 FYNNEI.

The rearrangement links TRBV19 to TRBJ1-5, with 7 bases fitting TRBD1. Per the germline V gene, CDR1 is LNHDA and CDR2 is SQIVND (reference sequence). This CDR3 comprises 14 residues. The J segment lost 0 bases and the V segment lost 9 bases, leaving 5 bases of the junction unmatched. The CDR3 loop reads CASLGQYSNQPQHF. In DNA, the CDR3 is TGTGCCAGCTTGGGACAGTATAGCAATCAGCCCCAGCATTTT.